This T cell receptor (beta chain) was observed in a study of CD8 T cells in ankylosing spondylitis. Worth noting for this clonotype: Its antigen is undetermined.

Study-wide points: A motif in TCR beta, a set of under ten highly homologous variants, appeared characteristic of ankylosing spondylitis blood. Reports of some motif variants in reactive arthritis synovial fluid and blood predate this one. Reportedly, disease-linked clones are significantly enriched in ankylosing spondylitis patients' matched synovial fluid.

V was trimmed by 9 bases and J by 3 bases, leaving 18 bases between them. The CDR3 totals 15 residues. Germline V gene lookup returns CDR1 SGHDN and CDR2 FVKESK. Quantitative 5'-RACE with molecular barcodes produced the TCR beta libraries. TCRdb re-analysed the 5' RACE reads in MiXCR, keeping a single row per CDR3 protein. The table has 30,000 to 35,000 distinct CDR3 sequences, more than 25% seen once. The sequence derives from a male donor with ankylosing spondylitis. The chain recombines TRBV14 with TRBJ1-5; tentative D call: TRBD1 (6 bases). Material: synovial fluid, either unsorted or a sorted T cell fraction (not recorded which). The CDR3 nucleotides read TGTGCCAGTTCCAGCTCAACAGGGAACAATCAGCCCCAGCATTTT. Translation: CASSSSTGNNQPQHF.